The present T cell receptor beta chain was sequenced within a study of blood T cell repertoires in COVID-19. Across the whole study: COVID-19 samples, acute and convalescent, were from the United States, Italy and Spain. T cells, B-cell-depleted T cells, or PBMCs provided the cDNA or gDNA that served as material.

Seattle-derived patients entered the study during active infection and were followed longitudinally. In the authors' workflow: Estimated nucleated cell counts came from reference gene primer amplification. Sequencing used immunoSEQ multiplex PCR; TCRdb keeps in-frame clones, though not all of them. That table gives V, J and clone size, and the DNA gave D and trimming. The sample lists some 300,000 clones, about 87% seen once, with 6.3% in the top ten. The length of the CDR3 is 13 residues. V was pared by 6 bases and J by 5 bases, with 7 bases of the junction left unmatched. Germline CDR1 is SQVTM and CDR2 is ANQGSEA.

The receptor comes from a woman between 50 and 59 years old with COVID-19, enrolled during active disease. Sequencing was done on a sample of peripheral blood. The chain recombines TRBV29-1 with TRBJ1-5; 7 nucleotides align to TRBD1. CDR3 bases: TGCAGCGTAGCTACAACAGGGGATCAGCCCCAGCATTTT. Its translation: CSVATTGDQPQHF.